This T cell receptor (beta chain) derives from a study of blood T cell repertoires in COVID-19. Whole-study context: Researchers got acute and convalescent COVID-19 samples from the United States, Italy and Spain.

Per the original data handling: Using reference gene primer amplification, nucleated cell counts were estimated. Clones were read by immunoSEQ multiplex PCR, and TCRdb kept only the in-frame ones, dropping some. V, J and clone size reflect that table, while D and trimming were determined from the DNA. Of 100,000 or so clones in the sample, around 72% are singletons; the top ten hold about 15%. This CDR3 contains 16 residues. Germline CDR1 and CDR2: MNHEY and SVGEGT. Unmatched junction bases numbered 10, after V lost 4 bases and J lost 3 bases. The receptor comes from a woman older than 75 with acute or convalescent COVID-19. The sequenced sample was peripheral blood. The chain uses TRBV6-2 or TRBV6-3 and TRBJ2-7, with 9 nucleotides matching TRBD2. The CDR3 spells CASSSLAGEGVYEQYF. CDR3 bases: TGTGCCAGCAGTTCTTTAGCGGGGGAAGGCGTCTACGAGCAGTACTTC.